A selection of T cell receptor beta chains follows, all from one sample in a study of cytomegalovirus exposure and HLA in healthy donors. TCRdb keeps only in-frame clones here, not all; method: immunoSEQ multiplex PCR. In the table there are over 130,000 clones, roughly 77% of which are singletons. The sample taken for sequencing was PBMCs. These receptors were obtained from a human donor in good health. Each CDR3 is given with its conserved first and last residue. D genes are given only for firm matches. Some rows have no size entry. The others give once, few or many, or a class for an expanded clone.

v_gene	j_gene	abundance	d_gene	CDR3nt	CDR3aa
TRBV9	TRBJ2-4	NA	TRBD1	TGTGCCAGCAGCGTATACCGACAGGGGTCGGACAAAAACATTCAGTACTTC	CASSVYRQGSDKNIQYF
TRBV19	TRBJ1-5	NA	NA	TGTGCCACCAACCCAGGGCTTGGCAATCAGCCCCAGCATTTT	CATNPGLGNQPQHF
TRBV11-2	TRBJ2-2	NA	NA	TGTGCCAGCAGCTTATACGGGGAGCTGTTTTTT	CASSLYGELFF
TRBV9	TRBJ1-3	NA	NA	TGTGCCAGCAGCGTCACGAGCTCTGGAAACACCATATATTTT	CASSVTSSGNTIYF
TRBV27	TRBJ2-2	NA	NA	TGTGCCAGCAGTCCATATATGCCCGGGGCCGGGGAGCTGTTTTTT	CASSPYMPGAGELFF
TRBV14	TRBJ1-1	NA	NA	TGTGCCAGCAGCCAAGACGTCCCAAGACATGAAGCTTTCTTT	CASSQDVPRHEAFF
TRBV6-5	TRBJ2-7	NA	TRBD1	TGTGCCAGCAGTTACGACAGGGGTTCCTACGAGCAGTACTTC	CASSYDRGSYEQYF
TRBV6-5	TRBJ1-2	NA	TRBD1	TGTGCCAGCAGCGACAGGGTAGGGAACTATGGCTACACCTTC	CASSDRVGNYGYTF
TRBV7-6	TRBJ1-3	NA	TRBD1	TGTGCCAGCAGCTTAGAACCCCTCGCGACAGGGGGCAGAAACACCATATATTTT	CASSLEPLATGGRNTIYF
TRBV6-5	TRBJ1-1	NA	NA	TGTGCCAGCCGACGGGGGGTTAACACTGAAGCTTTCTTT	CASRRGVNTEAFF
TRBV6-5	TRBJ1-1	NA	NA	TGTGCCAGCAGTTATGGCGGGGGCACGGGAGCTTTCTTT	CASSYGGGTGAFF
TRBV6-1	TRBJ1-2	once	NA	TGTGCCATCGGGGGGGGATCTTATGGCTACACCTTC	CAIGGGSYGYTF
TRBV4-3	TRBJ1-2	NA	NA	TGCGCCAGCAGCCACACAATAGGGGTGGACTATGGCTACACCTTC	CASSHTIGVDYGYTF
TRBV27	TRBJ2-3	NA	NA	TGTGCCAGCAGCATAAGGAGTCTGGGCACAGATACGCAGTATTTT	CASSIRSLGTDTQYF
TRBV4-1	TRBJ1-2	NA	NA	TGCGCCAGCAGCCAAGTGTGGGCGGGAATGGGTCATGGCTACACCTTC	CASSQVWAGMGHGYTF
TRBV6-5	TRBJ2-7	NA	NA	TGTGCCAGCAGATCGGACAGGACTACTTTCGAGCAGTACTTC	CASRSDRTTFEQYF
TRBV11-2	TRBJ1-2	NA	TRBD1	TGTGCCAGCAGCTCCCCGACAGGGGGCTATGGCTACACCTTC	CASSSPTGGYGYTF
TRBV5-4	TRBJ2-3	NA	TRBD2	TGTGCCAGCAGCTTCAGCGGGGGTAGCACAGATACGCAGTATTTT	CASSFSGGSTDTQYF
TRBV2	TRBJ2-4	NA	NA	TGTGCCAGCAGAGCTCAGGGGACCAAAAACATTCAGTACTTC	CASRAQGTKNIQYF
TRBV27	TRBJ2-7	NA	TRBD1	TGTGCCAGCAGGGGATACAGGACGTTAGGGGGCGCTCAATACGAGCAGTACTTC	CASRGYRTLGGAQYEQYF
TRBV27	TRBJ1-5	few	NA	TGTGCCAGCAGTTTGTTGTCGGGCAATCAGCCCCAGCATTTT	CASSLLSGNQPQHF
TRBV5-1	TRBJ1-1	few	TRBD1	TGCGCCAGCAGCGGGAGGACAGGGGACACTGAAGCTTTCTTT	CASSGRTGDTEAFF